The 15 T cell receptor beta chains below all came from one sample that was sequenced in a study of CD8 T cells in ankylosing spondylitis (dated by TCRdb to about 2017). Library preparation employed 5' RACE. TCRdb lists the instrument as Illumina HiSeq 2500. TCRdb took the public reads, trimmed them with fastp at Q25, ran MiXCR for clone calling and kept in-frame beta chains. For every CDR3 protein sequence, its rows merge into one entry that carries the most common genes and DNA. The sample data list approximately 300,000 distinct CDR3 sequences, and 20% of these were observed just once. The top ten clonotypes cover roughly 8.3% of the sample. Sequences were obtained from blood, either unsorted or a sorted T cell fraction (not recorded which). The receptors come from a male donor with ankylosing spondylitis or in good health (not recorded which).

This clonotype has a handful of counts. This chain uses TRBV29-1 with TRBJ2-2; TRBD2 agrees at 7 bases. The V and J ends lost 1 base and 4 bases, in that order; junction bases with no gene match: 6. Germline lookup yields CDR1 SQVTM and CDR2 ANQGSEA. The CDR3 extends over 15 amino acids. The CDR3 region is CSVEGAGVVTGELFF. The CDR3 DNA sequence: TGCAGCGTTGAAGGGGCGGGAGTCGTCACCGGGGAGCTGTTTTTT.

This clonotype appeared once. V usage is TRBV11-2 and J usage is TRBJ1-6; a weak D match, TRBD1 (6 bases). This CDR3 region has 16 residues. The germline V gene has CDR1 SGHAT and CDR2 FQNNGV. V was shortened by 6 bases and J by 6 bases, with 18 bases between the two germline ends. In nucleotides, the CDR3 is TGTGCCAGCAGGCATTTTCCAGGGGTACCTAATTCACCCCTCCACTTT. Translated, it gives CASRHFPGVPNSPLHF.

The CDR3, as DNA: TGCGCCAGCAGCTTGGCAGGGGTGCACGAGCAGTACGTC. It is translated as CASSLAGVHEQYV. The rearrangement uses TRBV5-1 and TRBJ2-7, with D possibly matching TRBD1 (6 bases). V shed 0 bases and J shed 5 bases, with 9 bases lying between them. Germline V gene lookup returns CDR1 SGHRS and CDR2 YFSETQ. The CDR3 has 13 residues.

V is TRBV5-1 and J is TRBJ1-6, with 7 positions matching TRBD1. CDR1 is SGHRS and CDR2 is YFSETQ in the germline V gene. V trimming: 3 bases; J trimming: 6 bases; junction bases outside the gene matches: 6. This CDR3 contains 15 residues. Here the CDR3 reads CASSSTGVGNSPLHF. The CDR3 coding sequence is TGCGCCAGCAGCTCAACAGGGGTAGGTAATTCACCCCTCCACTTT.

The chain carries TRBV5-1 and TRBJ2-3; TRBD1 is a possible D gene (5 bases). Per the germline V gene, CDR1 is SGHRS and CDR2 is YFSETQ. The CDR3 covers 15 residues. The V gene lost 0 bases and the J gene lost 4 bases, with 12 bases spanning the gap. CDR3 coding DNA: TGCGCCAGCAGCTTGGTCCAGGGAAAAGCAGATACGCAGTATTTT. It is translated as CASSLVQGKADTQYF. Combining the CDR3 with reference TRBV5-1 and TRBJ2-3 gives the whole variable domain KAGVTQTPRYLIKTRGQQVTLSCSPISGHRSVSWYQQTPGQGLQFLFEYFSETQRNKGNFPGRFSGRQFSNSRSEMNVSTLELGDSALYLCASSLVQGKADTQYFGPGTRLTVL.

V usage is TRBV5-1 and J usage is TRBJ2-1, with 8 bases aligning to TRBD2. The ends lost 7 bases at V and 5 bases at J; junction bases unmatched: 11. There are 15 residues in the CDR3. CDR1 SGHRS and CDR2 YFSETQ come from the germline V gene. The CDR3 spells CASSERAGGNNEQFF. The CDR3 nucleotides are TGCGCCAGCTCCGAAAGGGCGGGAGGTAACAATGAGCAGTTCTTC.

This chain links TRBV10-3 with TRBJ2-3; 7 bases match TRBD2. Germline-derived CDR1 and CDR2 are ENHRY and SYGVKD. The CDR3 is made up of 16 amino acids. V trimming: 5 bases; J trimming: 2 bases; junction bases outside the gene matches: 10. The CDR3 here is CAISNPLGLTTDTQYF. The DNA of the CDR3 is TGTGCCATCAGTAATCCCCTGGGACTAACCACAGATACGCAGTATTTT.

This clonotype was recorded at least ten times. The chain recombines TRBV29-1 with TRBJ2-3, with 8 bases matching TRBD1. J was trimmed by 0 bases and V by 4 bases; bases with no gene match: 6. CDR1 is SQVTM and CDR2 is ANQGSEA in the germline V gene. The CDR3 loop spans 15 amino acids. The CDR3: CSVGPGGPSTDTQYF. The CDR3 DNA reads TGCAGCGTTGGGCCAGGGGGCCCTAGCACAGATACGCAGTATTTT.

V usage is TRBV7-6 and J usage is TRBJ2-3; the match to TRBD2 covers 8 bases. The CDR3 has 15 amino acids. V dropped 5 bases and J dropped 2; count of bases not matched to a gene: 6. CDR1 SGHVS and CDR2 FNYEAQ come from the germline V gene. The CDR3 loop is CASSRSGVITDTQYF. DNA of the CDR3: TGTGCCAGCAGCCGTAGCGGGGTGATCACAGATACGCAGTATTTT.

On this clonotype: The junction departs from germline at one end; a sequencing error may be responsible. V gene TRBV25-1 combines with J gene TRBJ2-1; 11 nucleotides agree with TRBD2. The CDR3 is made up of 19 amino acids. Per germline, CDR1 MGHDK and CDR2 SYGVNS. CDR3 protein: CAISPYRGASGRPGNEQFF. The DNA for the CDR3 is TGTGCCATCAGTCCATATAGGGGGGCTAGCGGGAGGCCCGGCAATGAGCAGTTCTTC.

This clonotype was observed at least ten times. The V and J genes are TRBV6-5 and TRBJ1-4, with D unresolved. V lost 4 bases and J 7 bases, leaving 16 bases between the germline ends. Per germline, CDR1 MNHEY and CDR2 SVGAGI. The CDR3 is made up of 15 amino acids. The CDR3 loop reads CASSFRPGTSEKLFF. The CDR3 coding sequence is TGTGCCAGCAGTTTCCGACCCGGCACAAGTGAAAAACTGTTTTTT.

This clonotype was seen repeatedly, ten times or more. The chain couples TRBV15 to TRBJ2-3; D may be TRBD1 or TRBD2 (5 bases each). The CDR3 is 13 residues long. The V end lost 11 bases, the J end lost 1 base, and 13 bases lay between the germline ends. CDR1 and CDR2 from the germline V gene are LNHNV and YYDKDF (reference sequence). The CDR3 sequence: CAPTRDRTDTQYF. The CDR3 nucleotides read TGTGCCCCAACGAGGGACCGCACAGATACGCAGTATTTT. Together with reference TRBV15 and TRBJ2-3, the CDR3 gives the full variable domain: DAMVIQNPRYQVTQFGKPVTLSCSQTLNHNVMYWYQQKSSQAPKLLFHYYDKDFNNEADTPDNFQSRRPNTSFCFLDIRSPGLGDTAMYLCAPTRDRTDTQYFGPGTRLTVL.

In its sample, this clonotype was seen a few times. CDR3 region: CSVEEWVGQPQHF. CDR3 bases: TGCAGCGTTGAAGAATGGGTAGGGCAGCCCCAGCATTTT. The V and J genes are TRBV29-1 and TRBJ1-5; D gene uncertain. V was trimmed by 0 bases and J by 7 bases, leaving 10 bases between them. Per germline, CDR1 SQVTM and CDR2 ANQGSEA. This CDR3 is 13 amino acids long.

This clonotype was recorded many times. CDR3 sequence: CSAQGQNQETQYF. CDR3 in DNA: TGCAGTGCCCAGGGACAGAACCAAGAGACCCAGTACTTC. The chain is built from TRBV20-1 and TRBJ2-5, with 7 positions matching TRBD1. The CDR3 length is 13 residues. CDR1 and CDR2 (germline): DFQATT, SNEGSKA (reference sequence). Unmatched junction bases numbered 4, after V lost 6 bases and J lost 0 bases.

A few counts support this clonotype. The chain uses TRBV12-3 or TRBV12-4 and TRBJ1-1; D unresolved. The CDR3 is 13 amino acids. V lost 3 bases and J lost 3, with 8 bases in between. The CDR3 protein is CASSLSGYTEAFF. The CDR3 nucleotides are TGTGCCAGCAGTTTGTCGGGGTACACTGAAGCTTTCTTT.